This entry is about one T cell receptor (beta chain). Its specificity is unknown. The data are from a study of cytomegalovirus exposure and HLA in healthy donors. Findings and caveats of the study: There were some public TCRs occurring in many donors, but most TCR sequences were rare. Previous analysis showed most TCR beta V segments were productive about 87% or about 30% of the time. Reports described diagnosis of cytomegalovirus status by the classifier as highly specific and sensitive.

There are 12 residues in the CDR3. Germline V CDR1 and CDR2: GTSNPN, SVGIG (reference sequence). J gave up 8 bases and V 5 bases, and 6 bases lay outside the gene matches. With 60 Vbeta and 13 Jbeta primers, the PCR was carried out. Clones were sequenced by immunoSEQ multiplex PCR, and TCRdb holds only the in-frame ones, with some missing. The sample consists of 150,000 to 200,000 clones, around 75% of them appearing once. V and J are TRBV30 and TRBJ1-2, with 9 nucleotides matching TRBD1. The receptor's source is a male donor in good health and CMV-seronegative. Sequenced: PBMCs. The CDR3, as DNA: TGTGCCTGGGCCCGGGACAGGGTAGGCTACACCTTC. Translation gives CAWARDRVGYTF.